This T cell receptor beta chain was sequenced in a study of neoadjuvant nivolumab and ipilimumab in lung cancer. Background on the study: Nivolumab 3 mg/kg was given days 1, 15 and 29, plus ipilimumab 1 mg/kg day 1 in combination. Whole-study findings and limits: Blood richness before therapy tracked richness in tumors resected after neoadjuvant therapy. From pretherapy to surgery, tumor richness and clonality rose with dual therapy.

Profiled with immunoSEQ multiplex PCR; TCRdb holds only in-frame clones, not every one. The sample yields about 5,300 clones, roughly 89% seen once. Trimming removed 8 bases from V and 6 bases from J; junction bases left unmatched: 9. The germline V gene has CDR1 LNHDA and CDR2 SQIVND (reference sequence). The CDR3 extends over 14 amino acids. Of note for this clone: The antigen is not known.

This TCR derives from an adult with non-small cell lung cancer. Some clones in this sample may be carry-over from other donors' samples. Material: blood, obtained after neoadjuvant nivolumab, alone or with ipilimumab, at or shortly before surgery. This rearrangement joins TRBV19 to TRBJ2-2; 7 bases map to TRBD1. CDR3 bases: TGTGCCAGTTTAGACAGGGTATACTCCGGGGAGCTGTTTTTT. Residues: CASLDRVYSGELFF.